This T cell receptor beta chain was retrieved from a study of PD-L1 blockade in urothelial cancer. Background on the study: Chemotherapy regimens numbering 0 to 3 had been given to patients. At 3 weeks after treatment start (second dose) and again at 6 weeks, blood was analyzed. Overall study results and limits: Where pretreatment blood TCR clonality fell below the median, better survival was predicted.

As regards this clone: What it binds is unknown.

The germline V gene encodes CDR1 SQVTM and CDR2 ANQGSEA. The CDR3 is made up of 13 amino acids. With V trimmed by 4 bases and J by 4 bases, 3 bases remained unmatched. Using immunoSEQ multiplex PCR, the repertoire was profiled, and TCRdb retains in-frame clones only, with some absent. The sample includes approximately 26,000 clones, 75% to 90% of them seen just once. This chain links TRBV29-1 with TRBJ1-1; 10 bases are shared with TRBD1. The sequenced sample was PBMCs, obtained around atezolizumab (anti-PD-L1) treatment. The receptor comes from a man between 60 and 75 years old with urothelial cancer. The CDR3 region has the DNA TGCAGCGTTGGACAGGGGGCTGGCACTGAAGCTTTCTTT. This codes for CSVGQGAGTEAFF.